The 14 T cell receptor beta chains below all came from one sample that was sequenced in a study of shared clonotypes between healthy human individuals. Assay used: immunoSEQ multiplex PCR; TCRdb lists only in-frame clones, some missing. The sample includes around 940,000 clones, 76% seen only once; the top ten take approximately 1.5%. The sequenced sample consisted of memory CD4+ T cells sorted from blood. Sample subset: CD45RA-negative fraction. The receptor set was obtained from a man between 18 and 29 years old in good health.

This chain joins TRBV27 and TRBJ1-2; TRBD1 matches at 9 bases. Germline trimming cut 6 bases from V and 5 bases from J; bases unmatched to any gene: 10. Germline CDR1 is MNHEY and CDR2 is SMNVEV (reference sequence). CDR3 length equals 15 residues. CDR3 in amino acids: CASSPTDRGLYGYTF. DNA for the CDR3: TGTGCCAGCAGCCCCACGGACAGGGGCCTTTATGGCTACACCTTC.

A note on this clone: A read error may produce the germline difference seen at one junction end. This rearrangement joins TRBV7-7 to TRBJ2-3, with 7 positions matching TRBD1. Germline CDR1 is SSHAT and CDR2 is FNYEAQ (reference sequence). The CDR3 length is 18 residues. In DNA, the CDR3 is TGTGCTAGCAGCAAACGGGCCTCTATCACAGGGGGCACAGATACGCAGTATTTT. Translating gives CASSKRASITGGTDTQYF.

This chain links TRBV27 with TRBJ2-4; D remains unclear. The CDR3 covers 16 residues. Trimming cost V 4 bases and J 1 base, with 14 bases left between them. Germline V lookup: CDR1 MNHEY, CDR2 SMNVEV (reference sequence). Written as DNA, the CDR3 is TGTGCCAGCAGTTCTCAAATGAGTTCGGCCAAAAACATTCAGTACTTC. Translation: CASSSQMSSAKNIQYF.

This clone was observed a handful of times. The J gene is TRBJ2-2, the V gene TRBV2, with D possibly being TRBD1 (6 bases). V shed 6 bases and J shed 1 base, with 12 bases lying between them. The CDR3 totals 15 residues. CDR1 is SNHLY, CDR2 FYNNEI, per germline. This CDR3 reads CASRTGTKNTGELFF. CDR3 DNA sequence: TGTGCCAGCAGGACCGGGACAAAGAACACCGGGGAGCTGTTTTTT.

The count of this clone is one. The junction departs from the called germline gene at one end, perhaps through a read error. The chain joins TRBV18 to TRBJ2-3; D is unresolved. This CDR3 has 11 residues. CDR1 is KGHSH, CDR2 LQKENI, per germline. The CDR3 is CASSPTNTQYF. CDR3 in DNA: TGTGCCAGCTCACCCACAAATACGCAGTATTTT.

The rearrangement links TRBV18 to TRBJ1-5; TRBD1 matches at 10 bases. The V and J ends lost 3 bases and 6 bases, in that order; junction bases with no gene match: 5. Germline-derived CDR1 and CDR2 are KGHSH and LQKENI. The CDR3 is 15 amino acids. CDR3 in amino acids: CASSPPGQGSQPQHF. The CDR3 nucleotides read TGTGCCAGCTCACCCCCGGGACAGGGGAGTCAGCCCCAGCATTTT.

The rearrangement links TRBV11-3 to TRBJ2-1, with no clear D. V dropped 5 bases and J dropped 5 bases, with 16 bases sitting between them. Germline V gene lookup returns CDR1 SGHNT and CDR2 YENEEA. The CDR3 runs 15 residues. The CDR3, as DNA: TGTGCCAGCAGCCCAGAGTCGGGTTTCAACAATGAGCAGTTCTTC. It encodes CASSPESGFNNEQFF.

This clone has just one count. The gene calls are TRBV18 and TRBJ2-3, with TRBD1 matching 7 bases. J gave up 0 bases and V 3 bases, and 12 bases lay outside the gene matches. Per germline, CDR1 KGHSH and CDR2 LQKENI. This CDR3 comprises 18 residues. The CDR3: CASSPGNTVTGSTDTQYF. In nucleotides, the CDR3 is TGTGCCAGCTCACCGGGGAACACTGTGACAGGGAGCACAGATACGCAGTATTTT.

The V gene is TRBV6-1, the J gene TRBJ2-7, with TRBD1 matching 8 bases. V lost 1 base to trimming and J lost 3 bases; unmatched junction nucleotides: 2. The CDR3 length is 14 residues. CDR1 MNHNS and CDR2 SASEGT come from the germline V gene. CDR3 nucleotides: TGTGCCAGCAGTGAAGAGGGGACAGGCTACGAGCAGTACTTC. This encodes CASSEEGTGYEQYF.

The chain's CDR3 is CASSFRGQGGNTIYF. As DNA, the CDR3 is TGTGCCAGCAGCTTCAGGGGGCAAGGCGGAAACACCATATATTTT. The rearrangement uses TRBV7-2 and TRBJ1-3; 8 bases align to TRBD1. This CDR3 spans 15 amino acids. CDR1 is SGHTA and CDR2 is FQGNSA in the germline V gene. Trimming cost V 3 bases and J 4 bases; bases outside gene matches: 5.

The genes are TRBV18 and TRBJ2-3; D is uncertain. Looked up from germline, CDR1 is KGHSH and CDR2 is LQKENI. There are 13 residues in the CDR3. V was pared by 1 base and J by 5 bases, with 7 bases between. The DNA for the CDR3 is TGTGCCAGCTCACCACTATTCCGAGATACGCAGTATTTT. Protein: CASSPLFRDTQYF.

The CDR3 sequence is CASSLSPPTGGRYEQYF. The DNA of the CDR3 is TGTGCCAGCAGTTTATCCCCCCCCACAGGGGGAAGGTACGAGCAGTACTTC. The J gene is TRBJ2-7, the V gene TRBV27; TRBD1 matches at 8 bases. Losses at the gene ends were 0 bases for V and 4 bases for J; bases not matched to a gene: 11. This CDR3 is built from 17 residues. Germline CDR1 and CDR2: MNHEY and SMNVEV (reference sequence).

This sequence joins TRBV30 and TRBJ1-2; D might be TRBD1 (5 bases). This CDR3 is built from 12 residues. In germline, CDR1 is GTSNPN, CDR2 SVGIG (reference sequence). V lost 8 bases, J lost 2 bases, and 12 bases lay in between. The CDR3, as DNA: TGTGCCGGGGGTCCAAGGAACTATGGCTACACCTTC. Its translation is CAGGPRNYGYTF.

Comments on this clone: Other DNA sequences of this sample code for an identical CDR3. The rearrangement joins TRBV10-3 to TRBJ2-3; D gene uncertain. The CDR3 spans 12 residues. From germline, CDR1 is ENHRY and CDR2 SYGVKD. With 6 bases removed from V and 0 bases from J, the gap between germline ends came to 4 bases. CDR3: CAIRGSTDTQYF. The CDR3 DNA reads as TGTGCCATCAGGGGCAGCACAGATACGCAGTATTTT.